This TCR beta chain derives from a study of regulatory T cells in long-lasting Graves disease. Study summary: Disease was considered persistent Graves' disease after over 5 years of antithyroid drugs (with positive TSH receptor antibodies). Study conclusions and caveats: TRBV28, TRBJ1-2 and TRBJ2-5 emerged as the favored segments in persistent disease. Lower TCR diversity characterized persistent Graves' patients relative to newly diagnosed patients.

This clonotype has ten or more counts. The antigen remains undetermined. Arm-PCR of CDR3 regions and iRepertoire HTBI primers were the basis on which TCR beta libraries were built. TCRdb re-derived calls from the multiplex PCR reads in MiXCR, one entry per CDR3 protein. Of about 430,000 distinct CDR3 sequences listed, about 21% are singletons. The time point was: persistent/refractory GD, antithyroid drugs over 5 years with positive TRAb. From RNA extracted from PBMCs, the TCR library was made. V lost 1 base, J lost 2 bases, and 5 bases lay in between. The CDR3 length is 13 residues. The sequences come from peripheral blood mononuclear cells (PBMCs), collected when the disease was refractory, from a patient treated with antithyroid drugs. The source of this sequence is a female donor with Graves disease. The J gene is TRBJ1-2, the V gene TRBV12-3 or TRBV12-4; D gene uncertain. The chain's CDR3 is CASSLGNNYGYTF. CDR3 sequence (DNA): TGTGCCAGCAGTTTAGGGAACAACTATGGCTACACCTTC.